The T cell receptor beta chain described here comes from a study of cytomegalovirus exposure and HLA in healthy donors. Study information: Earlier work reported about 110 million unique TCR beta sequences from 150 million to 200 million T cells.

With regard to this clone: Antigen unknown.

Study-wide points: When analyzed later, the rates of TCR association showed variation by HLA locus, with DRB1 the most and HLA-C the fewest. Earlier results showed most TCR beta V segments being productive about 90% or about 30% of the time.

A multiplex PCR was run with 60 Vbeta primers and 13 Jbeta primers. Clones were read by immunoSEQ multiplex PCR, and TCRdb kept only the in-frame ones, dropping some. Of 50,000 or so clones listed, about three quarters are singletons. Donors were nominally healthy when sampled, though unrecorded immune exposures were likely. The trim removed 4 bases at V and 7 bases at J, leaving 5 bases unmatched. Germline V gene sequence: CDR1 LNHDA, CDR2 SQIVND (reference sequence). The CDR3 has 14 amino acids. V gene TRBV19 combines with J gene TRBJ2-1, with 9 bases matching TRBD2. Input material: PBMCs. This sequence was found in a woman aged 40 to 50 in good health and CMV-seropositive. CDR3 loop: CASSTRTSVNEQFF. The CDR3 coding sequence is TGTGCCAGTAGTACCAGGACTAGCGTAAATGAGCAGTTCTTC.